This entry features one T cell receptor beta chain sequence. The data stem from a study of shared clonotypes between healthy human individuals. Study-level information: CD8 memory received one plate per donor, CD8 naive two, CD4 memory three and CD4 naive three.

Donors included only healthy HIV-negative adults lacking recent acute infections or vaccinations. Every subset's genomic DNA went evenly onto several immunoSEQ plates. This table comes from immunoSEQ multiplex PCR, and its TCRdb copy is limited to in-frame clones, with some not included. Here the sample spans approximately 1,500,000 clones, 95% to 97% being singletons. The ends lost 1 base at V and 3 bases at J; junction bases unmatched: 4. This CDR3 is 15 amino acids long. The V gene's germline CDR1 is SGDLS and CDR2 YYNGEE. The chain combines TRBV9 with TRBJ1-3, with 7 bases identical to TRBD1. Sequencing was carried out using naive CD4+ T cells sorted from blood. This sample's subset: CD45RA+ positively selected. The TCR was taken from a man younger than 40 in good health. CDR3 region: CASSVQGGFGNTIYF. The CDR3, as DNA: TGTGCCAGCAGCGTACAGGGGGGTTTTGGAAACACCATATATTTT.